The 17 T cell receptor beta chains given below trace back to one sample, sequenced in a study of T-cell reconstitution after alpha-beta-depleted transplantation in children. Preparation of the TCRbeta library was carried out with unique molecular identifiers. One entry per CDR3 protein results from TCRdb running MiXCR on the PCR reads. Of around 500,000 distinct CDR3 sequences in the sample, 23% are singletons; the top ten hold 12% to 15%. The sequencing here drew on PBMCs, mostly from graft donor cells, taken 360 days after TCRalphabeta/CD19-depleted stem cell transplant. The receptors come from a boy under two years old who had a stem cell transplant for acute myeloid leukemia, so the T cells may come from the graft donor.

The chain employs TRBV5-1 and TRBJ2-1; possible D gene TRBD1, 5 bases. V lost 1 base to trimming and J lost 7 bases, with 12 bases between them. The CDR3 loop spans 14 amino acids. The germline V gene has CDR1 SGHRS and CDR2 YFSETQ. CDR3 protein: CASSLRAGRNEQFF. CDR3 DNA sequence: TGCGCCAGCAGCTTGAGGGCAGGGCGGAATGAGCAGTTCTTC.

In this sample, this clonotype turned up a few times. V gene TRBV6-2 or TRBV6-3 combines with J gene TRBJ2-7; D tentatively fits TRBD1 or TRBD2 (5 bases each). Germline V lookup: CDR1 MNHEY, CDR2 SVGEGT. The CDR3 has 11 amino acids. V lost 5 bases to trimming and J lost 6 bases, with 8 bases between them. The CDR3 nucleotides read TGTGCCAGCAGTCCAGGGAGCGAGCAGTACGTC. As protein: CASSPGSEQYV.

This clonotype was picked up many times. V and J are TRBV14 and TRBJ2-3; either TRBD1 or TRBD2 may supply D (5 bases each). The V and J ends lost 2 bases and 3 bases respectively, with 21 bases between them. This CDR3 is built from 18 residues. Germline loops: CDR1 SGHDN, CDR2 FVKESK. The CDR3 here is CASSQLKGTARSTDTQYF. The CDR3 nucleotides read TGTGCCAGCAGCCAACTAAAGGGGACCGCCCGTTCTACAGATACGCAGTATTTT.

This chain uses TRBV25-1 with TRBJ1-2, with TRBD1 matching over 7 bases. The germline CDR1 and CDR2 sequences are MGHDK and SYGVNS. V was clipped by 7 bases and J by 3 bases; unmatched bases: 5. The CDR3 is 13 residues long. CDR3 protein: CASTRQGHYGYTF. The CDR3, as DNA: TGTGCCAGCACCCGACAGGGTCACTATGGCTACACCTTC.

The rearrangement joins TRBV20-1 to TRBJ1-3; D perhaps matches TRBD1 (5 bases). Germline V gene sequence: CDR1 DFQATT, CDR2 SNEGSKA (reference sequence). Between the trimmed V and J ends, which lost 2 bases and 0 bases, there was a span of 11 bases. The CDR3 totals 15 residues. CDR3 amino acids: CSARPGKDSGNTIYF. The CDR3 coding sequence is TGCAGTGCTAGACCAGGGAAAGACTCTGGAAACACCATATATTTT.

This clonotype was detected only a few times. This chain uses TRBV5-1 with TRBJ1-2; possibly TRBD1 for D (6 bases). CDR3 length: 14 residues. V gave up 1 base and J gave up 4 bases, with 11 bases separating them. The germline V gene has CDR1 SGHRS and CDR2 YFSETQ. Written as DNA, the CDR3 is TGCGCCAGCAGCTTGACGACAGGAATCTATGGCTACACCTTC. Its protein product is CASSLTTGIYGYTF. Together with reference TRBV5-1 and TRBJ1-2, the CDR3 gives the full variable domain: KAGVTQTPRYLIKTRGQQVTLSCSPISGHRSVSWYQQTPGQGLQFLFEYFSETQRNKGNFPGRFSGRQFSNSRSEMNVSTLELGDSALYLCASSLTTGIYGYTFGSGTRLTVV.

Here the CDR3 reads CATSDIRTEETQYF. The DNA for the CDR3 is TGTGCCACCAGTGATATTAGGACAGAAGAGACCCAGTACTTC. The chain employs TRBV24-1 and TRBJ2-5; possible D gene TRBD1, 6 bases. This CDR3 has 14 residues. Germline V CDR1 and CDR2: KGHDR, SFDVKD. V lost 3 bases to trimming and J lost 3 bases, with 10 bases between them.

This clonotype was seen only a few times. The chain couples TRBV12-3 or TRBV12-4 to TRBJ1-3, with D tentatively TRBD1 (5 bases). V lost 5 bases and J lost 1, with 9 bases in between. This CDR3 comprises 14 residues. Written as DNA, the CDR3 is TGTGCCAGCAGTAATCAGGGTTCTGGAAACACCATATATTTT. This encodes CASSNQGSGNTIYF.

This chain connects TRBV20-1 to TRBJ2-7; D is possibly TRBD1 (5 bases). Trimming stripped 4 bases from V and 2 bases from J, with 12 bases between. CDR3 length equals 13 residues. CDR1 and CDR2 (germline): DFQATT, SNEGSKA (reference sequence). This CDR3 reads CSATRQPTYEQYF. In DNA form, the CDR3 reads TGCAGTGCTACCCGACAGCCTACCTACGAGCAGTACTTC.

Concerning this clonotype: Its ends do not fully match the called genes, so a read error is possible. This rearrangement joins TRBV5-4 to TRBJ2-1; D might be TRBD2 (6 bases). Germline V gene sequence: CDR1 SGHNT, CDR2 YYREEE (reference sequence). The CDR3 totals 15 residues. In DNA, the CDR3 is TGTGCCAGCAGATTGGGAGGACTGGGATACAATGAGCAGTTCTTC. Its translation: CASRLGGLGYNEQFF.

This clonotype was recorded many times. The CDR3 DNA reads as TGCGCCAGCAGCTTTCGAGACCGCGCCGGGGGAGATACGCAGTATTTT. Translating it yields CASSFRDRAGGDTQYF. This chain uses TRBV5-1 with TRBJ2-3; tentative D call: TRBD2 (6 bases). This CDR3 region has 16 residues. V was clipped by 2 bases and J by 5 bases, with 18 bases between them. CDR1 and CDR2 from the germline V gene are SGHRS and YFSETQ.

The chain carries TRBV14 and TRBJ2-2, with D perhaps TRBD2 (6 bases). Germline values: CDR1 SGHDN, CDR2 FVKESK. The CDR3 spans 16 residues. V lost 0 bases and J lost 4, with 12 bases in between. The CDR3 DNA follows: TGTGCCAGCAGCCAAGATGAGACCGGGGGCACCGGGGAGCTGTTTTTT. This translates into CASSQDETGGTGELFF.

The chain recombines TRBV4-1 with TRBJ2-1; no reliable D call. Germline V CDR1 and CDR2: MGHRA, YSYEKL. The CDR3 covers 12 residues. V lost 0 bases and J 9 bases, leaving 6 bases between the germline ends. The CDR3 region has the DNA TGCGCCAGCAGCCAAGACTTGGGTGAGCAGTTCTTC. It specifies CASSQDLGEQFF.

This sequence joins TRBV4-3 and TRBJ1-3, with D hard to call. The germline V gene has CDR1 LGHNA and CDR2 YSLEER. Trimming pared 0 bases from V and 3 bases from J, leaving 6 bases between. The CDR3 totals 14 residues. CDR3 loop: CASSQETYGNTIYF. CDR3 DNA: TGCGCCAGCAGCCAAGAGACTTATGGAAACACCATATATTTT.

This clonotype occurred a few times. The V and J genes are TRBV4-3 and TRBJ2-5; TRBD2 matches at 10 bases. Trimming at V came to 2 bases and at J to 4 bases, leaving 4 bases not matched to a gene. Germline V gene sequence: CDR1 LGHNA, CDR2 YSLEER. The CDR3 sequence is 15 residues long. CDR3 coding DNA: TGCGCCAGCAGCCAAACTCTAGCGGGGGCAGAGACCCAGTACTTC. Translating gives CASSQTLAGAETQYF.

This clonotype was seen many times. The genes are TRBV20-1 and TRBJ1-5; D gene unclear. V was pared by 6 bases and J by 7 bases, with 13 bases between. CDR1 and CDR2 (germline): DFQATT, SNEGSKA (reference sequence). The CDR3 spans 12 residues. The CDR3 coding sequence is TGCAGTGCCAGCATCTTCGGGCAGCCCCAGCATTTT. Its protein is CSASIFGQPQHF.

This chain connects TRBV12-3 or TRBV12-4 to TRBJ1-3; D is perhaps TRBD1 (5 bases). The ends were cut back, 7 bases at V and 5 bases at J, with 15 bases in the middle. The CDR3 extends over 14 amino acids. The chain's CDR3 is CASTQGPTRNTIYF. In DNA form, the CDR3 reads TGTGCCAGCACTCAGGGACCCACCAGAAACACCATATATTTT.